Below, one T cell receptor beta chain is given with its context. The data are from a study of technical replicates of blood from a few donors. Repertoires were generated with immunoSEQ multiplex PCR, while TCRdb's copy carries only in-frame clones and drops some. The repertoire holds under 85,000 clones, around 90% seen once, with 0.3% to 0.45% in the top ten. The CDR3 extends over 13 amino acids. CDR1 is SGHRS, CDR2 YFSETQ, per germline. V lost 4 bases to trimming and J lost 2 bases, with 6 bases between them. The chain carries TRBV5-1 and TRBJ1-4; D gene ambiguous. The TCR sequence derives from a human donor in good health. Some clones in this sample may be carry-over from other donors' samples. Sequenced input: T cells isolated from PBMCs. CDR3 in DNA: TGCGCCAGCAGCAGAGGGACTAATGAAAAACTGTTTTTT. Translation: CASSRGTNEKLFF. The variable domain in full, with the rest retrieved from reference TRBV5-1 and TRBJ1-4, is KAGVTQTPRYLIKTRGQQVTLSCSPISGHRSVSWYQQTPGQGLQFLFEYFSETQRNKGNFPGRFSGRQFSNSRSEMNVSTLELGDSALYLCASSRGTNEKLFFGSGTQLSVL.